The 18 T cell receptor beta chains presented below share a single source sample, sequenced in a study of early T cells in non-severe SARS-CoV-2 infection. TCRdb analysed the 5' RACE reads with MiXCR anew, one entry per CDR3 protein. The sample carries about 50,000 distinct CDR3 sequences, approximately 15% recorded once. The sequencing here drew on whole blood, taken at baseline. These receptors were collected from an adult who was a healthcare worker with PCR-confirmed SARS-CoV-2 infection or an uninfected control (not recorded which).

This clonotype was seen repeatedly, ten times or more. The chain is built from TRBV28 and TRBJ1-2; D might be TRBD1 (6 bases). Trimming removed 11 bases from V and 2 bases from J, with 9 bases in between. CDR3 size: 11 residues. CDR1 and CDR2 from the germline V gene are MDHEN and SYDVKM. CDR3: CALQGNYGYTF. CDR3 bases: TGTGCCCTTCAGGGGAACTATGGCTACACCTTC.

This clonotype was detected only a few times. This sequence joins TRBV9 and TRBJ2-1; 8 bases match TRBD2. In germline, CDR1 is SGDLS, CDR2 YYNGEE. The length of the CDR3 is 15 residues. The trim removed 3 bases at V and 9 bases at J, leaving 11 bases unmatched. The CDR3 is CASSGDTGLVSEQFF. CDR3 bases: TGTGCCAGCAGCGGCGATACGGGACTAGTAAGTGAGCAGTTCTTC.

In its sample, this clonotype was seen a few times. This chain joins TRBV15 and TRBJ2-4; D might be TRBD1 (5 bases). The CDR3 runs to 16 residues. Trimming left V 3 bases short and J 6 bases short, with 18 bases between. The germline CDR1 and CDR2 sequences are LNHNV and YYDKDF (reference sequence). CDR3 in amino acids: CATSSRTMDTANIQYF. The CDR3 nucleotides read TGTGCCACCAGCAGCCGTACAATGGACACCGCAAACATTCAGTACTTC. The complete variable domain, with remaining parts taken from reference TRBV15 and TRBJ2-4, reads DAMVIQNPRYQVTQFGKPVTLSCSQTLNHNVMYWYQQKSSQAPKLLFHYYDKDFNNEADTPDNFQSRRPNTSFCFLDIRSPGLGDTAMYLCATSSRTMDTANIQYFGAGTRLSVL.

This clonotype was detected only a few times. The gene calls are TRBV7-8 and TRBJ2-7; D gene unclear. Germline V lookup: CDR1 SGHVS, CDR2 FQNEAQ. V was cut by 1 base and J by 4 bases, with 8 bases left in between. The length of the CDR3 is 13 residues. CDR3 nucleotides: TGTGCCAGCAGCTTAGGGTCCCTTTACGAGCAGTACTTC. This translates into CASSLGSLYEQYF.

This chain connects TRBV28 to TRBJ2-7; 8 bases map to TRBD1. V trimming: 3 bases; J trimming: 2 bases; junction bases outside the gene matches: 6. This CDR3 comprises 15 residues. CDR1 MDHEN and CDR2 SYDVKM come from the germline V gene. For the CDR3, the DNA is TGTGCCAGCAGTTTTAGGGACAGGCAAGCCTACGAGCAGTACTTC. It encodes CASSFRDRQAYEQYF. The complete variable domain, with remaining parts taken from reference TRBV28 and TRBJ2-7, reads DVKVTQSSRYLVKRTGEKVFLECVQDMDHENMFWYRQDPGLGLRLIYFSYDVKMKEKGDIPEGYSVSREKKERFSLILESASTNQTSMYLCASSFRDRQAYEQYFGPGTRLTVT.

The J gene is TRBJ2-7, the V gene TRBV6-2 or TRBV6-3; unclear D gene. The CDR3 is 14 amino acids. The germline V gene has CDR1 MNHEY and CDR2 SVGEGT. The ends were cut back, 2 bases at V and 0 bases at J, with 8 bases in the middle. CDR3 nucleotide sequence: TGTGCCAGCAGTTACGACACGAGCTCCTACGAGCAGTACTTC. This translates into CASSYDTSSYEQYF.

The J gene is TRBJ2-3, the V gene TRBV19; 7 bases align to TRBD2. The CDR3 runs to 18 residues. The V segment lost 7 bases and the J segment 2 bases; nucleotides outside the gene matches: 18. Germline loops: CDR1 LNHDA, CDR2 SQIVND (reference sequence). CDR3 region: CASKNNLGRGKNTDTQYF. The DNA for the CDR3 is TGTGCCAGTAAGAATAATCTCGGGCGGGGGAAAAACACAGATACGCAGTATTTT.

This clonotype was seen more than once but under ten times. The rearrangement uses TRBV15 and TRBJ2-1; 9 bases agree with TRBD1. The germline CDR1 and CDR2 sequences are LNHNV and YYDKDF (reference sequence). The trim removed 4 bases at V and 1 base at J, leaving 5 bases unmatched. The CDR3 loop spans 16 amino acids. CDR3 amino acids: CATSIRTGASYNEQFF. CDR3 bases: TGTGCCACCAGCATAAGGACAGGGGCTTCCTACAATGAGCAGTTCTTC.

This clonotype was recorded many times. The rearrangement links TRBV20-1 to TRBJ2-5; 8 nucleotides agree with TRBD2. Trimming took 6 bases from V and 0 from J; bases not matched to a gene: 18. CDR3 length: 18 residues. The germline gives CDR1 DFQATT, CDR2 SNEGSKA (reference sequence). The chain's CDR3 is CSAGIGGGRRTNQETQYF. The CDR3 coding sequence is TGCAGTGCCGGCATTGGGGGCGGGAGGCGAACCAACCAAGAGACCCAGTACTTC.

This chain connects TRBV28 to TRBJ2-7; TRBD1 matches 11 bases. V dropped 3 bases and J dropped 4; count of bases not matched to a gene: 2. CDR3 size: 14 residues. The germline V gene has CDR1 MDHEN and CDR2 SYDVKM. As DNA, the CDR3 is TGTGCCAGCAGTTTCCGGGACAGGGGGTACGAGCAGTACTTC. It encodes CASSFRDRGYEQYF.

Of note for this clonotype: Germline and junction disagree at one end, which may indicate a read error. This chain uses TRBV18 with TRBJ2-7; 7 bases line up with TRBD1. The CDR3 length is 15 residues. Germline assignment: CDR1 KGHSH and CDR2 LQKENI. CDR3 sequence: CASSPRTGVNYEQHF. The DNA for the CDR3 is TGTGCCAGCTCACCAAGAACAGGGGTTAACTACGAGCAGCACTTC. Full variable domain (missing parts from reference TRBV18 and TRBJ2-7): NAGVMQNPRHLVRRRGQEARLRCSPMKGHSHVYWYRQLPEEGLKFMVYLQKENIIDESGMPKERFSAEFPKEGPSILRIQQVVRGDSAAYFCASSPRTGVNYEQHFGPGTRLTVT.

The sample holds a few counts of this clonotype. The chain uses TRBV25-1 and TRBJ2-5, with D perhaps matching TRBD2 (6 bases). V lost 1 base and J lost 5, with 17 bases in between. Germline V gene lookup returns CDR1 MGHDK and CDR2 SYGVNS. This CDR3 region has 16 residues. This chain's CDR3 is CASSEFREREVETQYF. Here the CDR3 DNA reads TGTGCCAGCAGTGAATTCCGGGAGAGGGAAGTGGAGACCCAGTACTTC.

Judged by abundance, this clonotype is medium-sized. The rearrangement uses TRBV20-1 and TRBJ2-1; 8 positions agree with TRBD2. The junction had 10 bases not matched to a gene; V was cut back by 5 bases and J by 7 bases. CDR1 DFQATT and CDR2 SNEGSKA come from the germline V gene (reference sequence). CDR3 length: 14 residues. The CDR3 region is CSALSGSTGNEQFF. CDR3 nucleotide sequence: TGCAGTGCTTTGAGCGGGAGTACGGGGAATGAGCAGTTCTTC.

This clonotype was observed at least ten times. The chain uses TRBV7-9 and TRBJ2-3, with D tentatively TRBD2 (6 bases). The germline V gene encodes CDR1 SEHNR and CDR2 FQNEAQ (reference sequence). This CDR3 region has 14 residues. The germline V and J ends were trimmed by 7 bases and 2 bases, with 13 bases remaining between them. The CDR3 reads CASTQLALTDTQYF. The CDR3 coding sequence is TGTGCCAGCACCCAACTAGCACTCACAGATACGCAGTATTTT.

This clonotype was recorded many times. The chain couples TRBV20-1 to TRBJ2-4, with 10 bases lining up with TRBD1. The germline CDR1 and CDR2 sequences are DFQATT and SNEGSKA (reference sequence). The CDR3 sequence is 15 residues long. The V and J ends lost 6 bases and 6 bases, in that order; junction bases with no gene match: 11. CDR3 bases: TGCAGTGCCGAAGACAGGGGGCGAGCGGGAAACATTCAGTACTTC. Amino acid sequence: CSAEDRGRAGNIQYF.

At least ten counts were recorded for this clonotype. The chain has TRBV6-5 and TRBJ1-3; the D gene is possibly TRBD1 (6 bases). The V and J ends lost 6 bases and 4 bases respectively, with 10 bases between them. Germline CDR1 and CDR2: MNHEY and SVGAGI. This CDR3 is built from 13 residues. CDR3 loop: CASSIGQGNTIYF. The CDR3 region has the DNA TGTGCCAGCAGCATCGGACAGGGAAACACCATATATTTT.

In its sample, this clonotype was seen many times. The DNA of the CDR3 is TGCAGTGCTAGAGATTATCTAGCGGGGGGCACAGATACGCAGTATTTT. This gives the protein CSARDYLAGGTDTQYF. The rearrangement uses TRBV20-1 and TRBJ2-3; 10 bases are a match to TRBD2. CDR3 size: 16 residues. CDR1 DFQATT and CDR2 SNEGSKA come from the germline V gene (reference sequence). V shed 0 bases and J 1 base; nucleotides not matched to a gene: 4.

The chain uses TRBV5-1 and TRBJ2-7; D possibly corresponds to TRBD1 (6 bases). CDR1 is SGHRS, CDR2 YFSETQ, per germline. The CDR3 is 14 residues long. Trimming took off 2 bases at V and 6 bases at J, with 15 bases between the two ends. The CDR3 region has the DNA TGCGCCAGCAGCTTAATGGACAGAAGTTCCGAGCAGTACTTC. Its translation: CASSLMDRSSEQYF. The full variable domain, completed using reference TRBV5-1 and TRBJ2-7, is KAGVTQTPRYLIKTRGQQVTLSCSPISGHRSVSWYQQTPGQGLQFLFEYFSETQRNKGNFPGRFSGRQFSNSRSEMNVSTLELGDSALYLCASSLMDRSSEQYFGPGTRLTVT.